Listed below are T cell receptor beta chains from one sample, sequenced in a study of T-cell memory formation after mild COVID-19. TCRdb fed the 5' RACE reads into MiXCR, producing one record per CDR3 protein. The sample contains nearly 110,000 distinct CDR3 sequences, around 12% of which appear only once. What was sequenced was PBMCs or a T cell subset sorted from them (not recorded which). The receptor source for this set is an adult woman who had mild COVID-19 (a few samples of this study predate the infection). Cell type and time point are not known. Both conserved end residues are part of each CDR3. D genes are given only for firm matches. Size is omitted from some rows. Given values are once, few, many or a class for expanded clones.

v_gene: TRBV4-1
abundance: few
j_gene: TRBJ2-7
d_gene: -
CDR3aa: CASSLEWSAGTYYEQYF
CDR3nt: TGCGCCAGCAGCCTTGAATGGTCGGCCGGGACTTACTACGAGCAGTACTTC

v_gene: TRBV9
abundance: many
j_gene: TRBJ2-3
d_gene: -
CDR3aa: CASSVGQLTDTQYF
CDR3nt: TGTGCCAGCAGCGTAGGCCAGCTCACAGATACGCAGTATTTT

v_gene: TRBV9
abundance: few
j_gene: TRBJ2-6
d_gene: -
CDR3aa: CASSVAGSGANVLTF
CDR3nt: TGTGCCAGCAGCGTAGCCGGGTCTGGGGCCAACGTCCTGACTTTC

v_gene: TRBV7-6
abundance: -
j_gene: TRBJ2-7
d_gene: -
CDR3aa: CASSPYARGPSYEQYF
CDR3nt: TGTGCCAGCAGCCCTTACGCCAGGGGACCCTCCTACGAGCAGTACTTC

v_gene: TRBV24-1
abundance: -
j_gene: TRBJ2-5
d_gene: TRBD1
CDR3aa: CATSDPQGAPVETQYF
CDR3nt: TGTGCCACCAGTGATCCTCAGGGGGCGCCTGTGGAGACCCAGTACTTC

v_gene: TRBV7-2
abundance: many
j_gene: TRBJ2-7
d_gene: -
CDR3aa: CASSVSYEQYF
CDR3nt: TGTGCCAGCAGCGTTTCCTACGAGCAGTACTTC

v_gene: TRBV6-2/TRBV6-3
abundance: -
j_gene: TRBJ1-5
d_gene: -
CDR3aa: CASSYPRGSEWFNQPQHF
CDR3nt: TGTGCCAGCAGTTACCCCCGGGGATCGGAATGGTTTAATCAGCCCCAGCATTTT

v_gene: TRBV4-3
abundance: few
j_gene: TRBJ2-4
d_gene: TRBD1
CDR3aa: CASSQEARGLLNIQYF
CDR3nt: TGCGCCAGCAGCCAAGAAGCCAGGGGGCTTCTAAACATTCAGTACTTC

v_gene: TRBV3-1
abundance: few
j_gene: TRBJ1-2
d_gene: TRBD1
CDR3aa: CASSQDRQGAVYGYTF
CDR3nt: TGTGCCAGCAGCCAAGATCGACAGGGGGCGGTATATGGCTACACCTTC

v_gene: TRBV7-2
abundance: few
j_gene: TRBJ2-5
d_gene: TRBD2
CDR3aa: CASSLGGGLAEQETQYF
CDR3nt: TGTGCCAGCAGCTTAGGGGGGGGACTAGCTGAACAAGAGACCCAGTACTTC

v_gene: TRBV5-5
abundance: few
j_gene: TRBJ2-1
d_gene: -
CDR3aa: CASSLTGLEQFF
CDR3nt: TGTGCCAGCAGCTTAACGGGGTTGGAGCAGTTCTTC